Presented here are 28 T cell receptor beta chains from one specimen sequenced in a study of CD8 T cells in ankylosing spondylitis (dated by TCRdb to the late 2010s). Libraries came from 5' RACE. The instrument given in TCRdb is Illumina HiSeq 2500. The public reads were run again by TCRdb, first through fastp at Q25 and then through MiXCR, and only productive beta chains were kept. Every distinct CDR3 protein forms one entry, paired with its most common genes and DNA. This sample comprises 150,000 to 200,000 distinct CDR3 sequences, 10% to 15% of them detected only once. Of the sample, approximately 11% is held by the ten largest clones. Specimen: blood, either unsorted or a sorted T cell fraction (not recorded which). These receptors all stem from a female donor with ankylosing spondylitis or in good health (not recorded which).

This clonotype appeared many times. V is TRBV7-9 and J is TRBJ1-4, with unresolved D. The CDR3 sequence is 12 residues long. Germline V lookup: CDR1 SEHNR, CDR2 FQNEAQ (reference sequence). The V and J ends lost 1 base and 8 bases respectively, with 5 bases between them. In DNA form, the CDR3 reads TGTGCCAGCAGCTTAGTCTCAGAAAAACTGTTTTTT. This gives the protein CASSLVSEKLFF.

This clonotype turned up a few times. The chain is built from TRBV18 and TRBJ2-4, with D uncertain. This CDR3 has 14 amino acids. Per germline, CDR1 KGHSH and CDR2 LQKENI. V lost 6 bases to trimming and J lost 4 bases, with 13 bases between them. CDR3 sequence (DNA): TGTGCCAGCTCCGAAGGTCAGGTTAAAAACATTCAGTACTTC. Its protein product is CASSEGQVKNIQYF.

This clonotype has a count of ten or more. The J gene is TRBJ2-3, the V gene TRBV28; TRBD1 might be the D (5 bases). Germline lookup yields CDR1 MDHEN and CDR2 SYDVKM. The CDR3 contains 16 residues. V lost 6 bases to trimming and J lost 0 bases, with 16 bases between them. The CDR3 bases are TGTGCCAGCAGCATGGTTCAGGGCTTGAGCACAGATACGCAGTATTTT. Amino acid sequence: CASSMVQGLSTDTQYF.

This clonotype has a count of ten or more. The chain employs TRBV6-1 and TRBJ2-7; D may correspond to TRBD1 or TRBD2 (5 bases each). Germline V gene lookup returns CDR1 MNHNS and CDR2 SASEGT. Trimming removed 4 bases from V and 2 bases from J, with 15 bases in between. There are 15 residues in the CDR3. CDR3 DNA sequence: TGTGCCAGCAGTGTAGAGGGGACCCAACCCTACGAGCAGTACTTC. Protein sequence: CASSVEGTQPYEQYF.

This clonotype has ten or more counts. V is TRBV20-1 and J is TRBJ2-7; D possibly corresponds to TRBD1 (6 bases). The germline CDR1 and CDR2 sequences are DFQATT and SNEGSKA (reference sequence). The CDR3 consists of 14 residues. V was pared by 1 base and J by 2 bases, with 12 bases between. CDR3 DNA sequence: TGCAGTGCTAGAGGACAGGCACTTCCCTACGAGCAGTACTTC. Protein: CSARGQALPYEQYF.

As for this clonotype: A much larger clone differs from this one at a single base, so this may be a read error. The chain has TRBV7-9 and TRBJ2-1; D is unclear. Germline-derived CDR1 and CDR2 are SEHNR and FQNEAQ (reference sequence). The CDR3 sequence is 13 residues long. CDR3 nucleotides: TGTGCCAACAGCTACCTTCCCTCCAATGAGCAGTTCTTC. Translating gives CANSYLPSNEQFF.

V gene TRBV3-1 combines with J gene TRBJ1-3; unclear D gene. Germline lookup yields CDR1 LGHDT and CDR2 YNNKEL (reference sequence). CDR3 length equals 15 residues. V lost 4 bases to trimming and J lost 0 bases, with 10 bases between them. CDR3 sequence: CASSLRWPSGNTIYF. The CDR3 nucleotides are TGTGCCAGCAGCCTCCGGTGGCCCTCTGGAAACACCATATATTTT.

This clonotype was recorded at least ten times. This chain joins TRBV9 and TRBJ2-7; D ambiguous. Germline CDR1 and CDR2: SGDLS and YYNGEE. CDR3 size: 13 residues. With 0 bases removed from V and 6 bases from J, the gap between germline ends came to 10 bases. In DNA, the CDR3 is TGTGCCAGCAGCGTAGGTCTAGAAGGCGAGCAGTACTTC. Encoded protein: CASSVGLEGEQYF.

This chain uses TRBV7-3 with TRBJ1-2, with 9 bases fitting TRBD1. The germline CDR1 and CDR2 sequences are SGHTA and FQGTGA. The CDR3 extends over 15 amino acids. J lost 2 bases, V lost 5 bases, and 6 bases had no gene match. The CDR3 region has the DNA TGTGCCAGCAGCCCCACAGGGGGCCCCAACTATGGCTACACCTTC. Amino acids: CASSPTGGPNYGYTF.

This clonotype was recorded many times. The V gene is TRBV5-1, the J gene TRBJ2-2; D is unresolved. The V and J ends lost 4 bases and 4 bases respectively, with 14 bases between them. The CDR3 consists of 15 residues. CDR1 SGHRS and CDR2 YFSETQ come from the germline V gene. Written as DNA, the CDR3 is TGCGCCAGCAGCATTGGCCAAGGGATCACCGGGGAGCTGTTTTTT. Residues: CASSIGQGITGELFF.

The V and J genes are TRBV18 and TRBJ1-2, with unresolved D. The CDR3 sequence is 12 residues long. Germline V gives CDR1 KGHSH, CDR2 LQKENI. V was cut by 8 bases and J by 5 bases, with 12 bases left in between. CDR3 sequence: CASNIGIYGYTF. CDR3 DNA sequence: TGTGCCAGCAACATAGGGATATATGGCTACACCTTC.

This clonotype was counted ten times or more. This chain joins TRBV5-5 and TRBJ2-1, with TRBD1 as a possible D gene (6 bases). This CDR3 region has 14 residues. Germline values: CDR1 SGHKS, CDR2 YYEKEE (reference sequence). Deletions cut 0 bases from V and 12 bases from J, with 16 bases between. The CDR3 region is CASSLAWVLDRQFF. The CDR3 region has the DNA TGTGCCAGCAGCTTGGCCTGGGTTTTGGACAGGCAGTTCTTC.

J is TRBJ2-7 and V is TRBV5-1; 8 bases are a match to TRBD1. V lost 4 bases to trimming and J lost 5 bases; unmatched junction nucleotides: 8. Germline V gene sequence: CDR1 SGHRS, CDR2 YFSETQ. CDR3 length equals 14 residues. The CDR3 sequence: CASSVSGGVHEQYF. The CDR3, as DNA: TGCGCCAGCAGCGTCTCAGGGGGCGTTCACGAGCAGTACTTC. The whole variable domain, filled in from reference TRBV5-1 and TRBJ2-7, reads KAGVTQTPRYLIKTRGQQVTLSCSPISGHRSVSWYQQTPGQGLQFLFEYFSETQRNKGNFPGRFSGRQFSNSRSEMNVSTLELGDSALYLCASSVSGGVHEQYFGPGTRLTVT.

The table lists this clonotype with many counts. The rearrangement joins TRBV4-2 to TRBJ1-2; TRBD1 agrees at 7 bases. CDR3 size: 16 residues. V trimming: 0 bases; J trimming: 0 bases; junction bases outside the gene matches: 4. CDR1 LGHNA and CDR2 YNFKEQ come from the germline V gene. The CDR3 region is CASSQDQGGANYGYTF. Written as DNA, the CDR3 is TGTGCCAGCAGCCAAGATCAGGGGGGCGCTAACTATGGCTACACCTTC.

In its sample, this clonotype was seen a few times. The chain is built from TRBV2 and TRBJ2-7, with D perhaps given as TRBD1 or TRBD2 (5 bases each). This CDR3 has 12 amino acids. The germline V and J ends were trimmed by 7 bases and 5 bases, with 12 bases remaining between them. In germline, CDR1 is SNHLY, CDR2 FYNNEI. The CDR3 sequence: CASTSGGDEQYF. In DNA form, the CDR3 reads TGTGCCAGCACCTCTGGGGGTGACGAGCAGTACTTC.

This clonotype was observed at least ten times. The V call is TRBV25-1, the J call TRBJ2-5; 9 bases align to TRBD1. V gave up 3 bases and J gave up 5 bases; unmatched junction bases: 4. This CDR3 is built from 14 residues. Germline assignment: CDR1 MGHDK and CDR2 SYGVNS. CDR3 region: CASSDTGGLETQYF. CDR3 bases: TGTGCCAGCAGTGATACAGGGGGCCTCGAGACCCAGTACTTC.

The chain combines TRBV7-2 with TRBJ2-3; no clear D gene. Germline V gene sequence: CDR1 SGHTA, CDR2 FQGNSA. V dropped 5 bases and J dropped 2 bases, with 11 bases sitting between them. This CDR3 has 14 residues. CDR3 coding DNA: TGTGCCAGCAGCCTTCGTATGAACACAGATACGCAGTATTTT. Its protein product is CASSLRMNTDTQYF. Drawing the rest from reference TRBV7-2 and TRBJ2-3, the complete variable domain is GAGVSQSPSNKVTEKGKDVELRCDPISGHTALYWYRQSLGQGLEFLIYFQGNSAPDKSGLPSDRFSAERTGGSVSTLTIQRTQQEDSAVYLCASSLRMNTDTQYFGPGTRLTVL.

The sample holds a few counts of this clonotype. J is TRBJ2-1 and V is TRBV7-2, with 8 bases fitting TRBD2. The CDR3 runs to 15 residues. CDR1 is SGHTA, CDR2 FQGNSA, per germline. The ends lost 5 bases at V and 7 bases at J; junction bases unmatched: 10. CDR3 DNA: TGTGCCAGCAGCCATGAGGGACTAGTAGGTAATGAGCAGTTCTTC. Translating gives CASSHEGLVGNEQFF.

Details on this clonotype: A much larger clone is a single base away; this may be a read error. The chain employs TRBV20-1 and TRBJ2-3, with 7 bases lining up with TRBD1. Germline loops: CDR1 DFQATT, CDR2 SNEGSKA (reference sequence). The CDR3 has 14 residues. CDR3 DNA sequence: TGCAGTGCGCAAACGGGACAGCTCACAAATACGCAGTATTTT. Amino acids: CSAQTGQLTNTQYF.

V and J are TRBV30 and TRBJ2-1; 14 bases agree with TRBD2. Germline values: CDR1 GTSNPN, CDR2 SVGIG (reference sequence). There are 14 residues in the CDR3. With V trimmed by 4 bases and J by 10 bases, 6 bases remained unmatched. The chain's CDR3 is CAWMTSGRVGEQFF. CDR3 nucleotide sequence: TGTGCCTGGATGACTAGCGGGAGGGTAGGGGAGCAGTTCTTC.

This clonotype was found many times. The V call is TRBV12-3 or TRBV12-4, the J call TRBJ1-5, with unresolved D. The V gene lost 5 bases and the J gene lost 7 bases, with 18 bases spanning the gap. CDR3 length: 15 residues. The CDR3: CASSPSGRGSQPQHF. In DNA, the CDR3 is TGTGCCAGCAGTCCGAGCGGTCGGGGTTCACAGCCCCAGCATTTT.

About this clonotype itself: A junction boundary mismatches the germline segment, possibly from a read error. J is TRBJ2-3 and V is TRBV6-1; 7 bases are shared with TRBD1. Germline CDR1 and CDR2: MNHNS and SASEGT. The CDR3 is made up of 15 amino acids. CDR3 loop: CASSGTAVSTDTQCF. The CDR3 bases are TGTGCCAGCAGCGGGACAGCTGTCAGCACAGATACGCAGTGTTTT.

This clonotype was seen repeatedly, ten times or more. The chain couples TRBV5-5 to TRBJ1-1; a possible D gene is TRBD1 (6 bases). The germline CDR1 and CDR2 sequences are SGHKS and YYEKEE (reference sequence). With 0 bases removed from V and 4 bases from J, the gap between germline ends came to 10 bases. The CDR3 length is 14 residues. In DNA, the CDR3 is TGTGCCAGCAGCTTGGACAGGGTTGCCACTGAAGCTTTCTTT. Translating gives CASSLDRVATEAFF.

As to this clonotype: Since a much larger clone is just one base distant, this may be a read error. CDR3 residues: CASGPQLALPNEQFF. As DNA, the CDR3 is TGTGCCAGCGGCCCCCAACTAGCGCTACCGAATGAGCAGTTCTTC. V gene TRBV4-2 combines with J gene TRBJ2-1; 7 positions agree with TRBD2. This CDR3 is 15 amino acids long. V was clipped by 8 bases and J by 7 bases; unmatched bases: 14. CDR1 and CDR2 from the germline V gene are LGHNA and YNFKEQ.

The sample holds many counts of this clonotype. The V and J genes are TRBV5-1 and TRBJ1-1; the D gene is possibly TRBD1 (5 bases). V dropped 4 bases and J dropped 0 bases, with 16 bases sitting between them. Per the germline V gene, CDR1 is SGHRS and CDR2 is YFSETQ. This CDR3 region has 16 residues. CDR3 region: CASSARAGALNTEAFF. DNA of the CDR3: TGCGCCAGCAGCGCCAGGGCAGGAGCCTTGAACACTGAAGCTTTCTTT.

This clonotype was seen repeatedly, ten times or more. The chain recombines TRBV20-1 with TRBJ2-3; 13 nucleotides match TRBD2. Per the germline V gene, CDR1 is DFQATT and CDR2 is SNEGSKA (reference sequence). V was clipped by 3 bases and J by 3 bases; unmatched bases: 6. This CDR3 is built from 16 residues. The CDR3 spells CSARGLTSGRTDTQYF. Written as DNA, the CDR3 is TGCAGTGCTAGGGGATTGACTAGCGGGAGGACAGATACGCAGTATTTT.

This clonotype was seen at least ten times. This rearrangement joins TRBV5-4 to TRBJ2-2, with no clear D. The CDR3 runs 13 residues. The ends were cut back, 1 base at V and 5 bases at J, with 6 bases in the middle. The germline V gene has CDR1 SGHNT and CDR2 YYREEE (reference sequence). Here the CDR3 DNA reads TGTGCCAGCAGCTTGCGGCGGACCGGGGAGCTGTTTTTT. It translates to CASSLRRTGELFF. The full variable domain, with the rest looked up from reference TRBV5-4 and TRBJ2-2, is ETGVTQSPTHLIKTRGQQVTLRCSSQSGHNTVSWYQQALGQGPQFIFQYYREEENGRGNFPPRFSGLQFPNYSSELNVNALELDDSALYLCASSLRRTGELFFGEGSRLTVL.

The sample holds many counts of this clonotype. The genes are TRBV28 and TRBJ2-7, with 7 bases that match TRBD2. The ends lost 2 bases at V and 0 bases at J; junction bases unmatched: 4. Per the germline V gene, CDR1 is MDHEN and CDR2 is SYDVKM. There are 15 residues in the CDR3. The CDR3 sequence: CASSLGTISSYEQYF. CDR3 coding DNA: TGTGCCAGCAGTTTAGGGACTATTAGCTCCTACGAGCAGTACTTC.